Included here is one TCR beta chain sequence, with context. The data are from a study of blood T cells in healthy people across ages. Next came a second PCR, run for roughly 6 to 11 cycles, which used a sample-barcoded 5' primer along with a J-beta primer mix. TCRdb itself ran the 5' RACE reads through MiXCR, one entry per CDR3 protein. Seen here are some 930,000 distinct CDR3 sequences, almost 30% observed once, and the top ten hold 10% to 13%. The same sample was also studied in work on T cells of mothers and their children.

This receptor was identified in a woman between 40 and 55 years old in good health. Sequencing was done on a sample of blood.

The CDR3 sequence is CASSLTGLFTDTQYF. The CDR3 nucleotides read TGTGCCAGCAGCTTAACGGGGTTATTCACAGATACGCAGTATTTT. The chain couples TRBV7-3 to TRBJ2-3; D gene ambiguous. V shed 0 bases and J shed 2 bases, with 9 bases lying between them. From germline, CDR1 is SGHTA and CDR2 FQGTGA. The CDR3 has 15 amino acids.